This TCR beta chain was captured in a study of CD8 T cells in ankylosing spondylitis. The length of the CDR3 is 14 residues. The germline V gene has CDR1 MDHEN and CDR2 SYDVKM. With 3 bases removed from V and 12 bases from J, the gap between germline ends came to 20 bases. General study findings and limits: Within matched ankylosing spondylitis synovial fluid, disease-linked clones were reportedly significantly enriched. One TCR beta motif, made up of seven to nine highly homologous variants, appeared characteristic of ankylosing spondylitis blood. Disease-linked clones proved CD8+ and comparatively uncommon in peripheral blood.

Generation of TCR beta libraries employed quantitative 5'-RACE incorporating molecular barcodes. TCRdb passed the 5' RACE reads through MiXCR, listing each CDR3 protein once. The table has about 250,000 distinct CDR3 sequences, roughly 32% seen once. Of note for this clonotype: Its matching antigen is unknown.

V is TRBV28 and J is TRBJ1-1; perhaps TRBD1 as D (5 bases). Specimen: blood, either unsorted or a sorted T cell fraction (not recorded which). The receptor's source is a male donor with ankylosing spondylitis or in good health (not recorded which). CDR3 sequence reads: CASSFPTQGYGTFF. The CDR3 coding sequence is TGTGCCAGCAGTTTCCCCACGCAGGGATACGGAACTTTCTTT.